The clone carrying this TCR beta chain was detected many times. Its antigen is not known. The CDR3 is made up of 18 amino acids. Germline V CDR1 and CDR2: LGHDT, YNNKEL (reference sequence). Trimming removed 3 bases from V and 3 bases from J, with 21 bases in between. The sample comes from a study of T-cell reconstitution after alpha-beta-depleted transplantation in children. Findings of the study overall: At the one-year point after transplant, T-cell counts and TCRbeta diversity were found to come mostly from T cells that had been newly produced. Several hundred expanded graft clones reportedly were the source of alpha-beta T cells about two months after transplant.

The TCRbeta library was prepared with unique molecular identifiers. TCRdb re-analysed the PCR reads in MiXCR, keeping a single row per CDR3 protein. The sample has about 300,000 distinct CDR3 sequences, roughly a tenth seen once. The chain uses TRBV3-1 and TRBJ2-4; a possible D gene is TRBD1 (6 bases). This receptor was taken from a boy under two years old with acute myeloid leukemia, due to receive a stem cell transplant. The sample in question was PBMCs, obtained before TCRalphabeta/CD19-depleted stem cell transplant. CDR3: CASSQVGPGTLIKNIQYF. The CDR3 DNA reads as TGTGCCAGCAGCCAGGTGGGGCCCGGGACACTAATCAAAAACATTCAGTACTTC.